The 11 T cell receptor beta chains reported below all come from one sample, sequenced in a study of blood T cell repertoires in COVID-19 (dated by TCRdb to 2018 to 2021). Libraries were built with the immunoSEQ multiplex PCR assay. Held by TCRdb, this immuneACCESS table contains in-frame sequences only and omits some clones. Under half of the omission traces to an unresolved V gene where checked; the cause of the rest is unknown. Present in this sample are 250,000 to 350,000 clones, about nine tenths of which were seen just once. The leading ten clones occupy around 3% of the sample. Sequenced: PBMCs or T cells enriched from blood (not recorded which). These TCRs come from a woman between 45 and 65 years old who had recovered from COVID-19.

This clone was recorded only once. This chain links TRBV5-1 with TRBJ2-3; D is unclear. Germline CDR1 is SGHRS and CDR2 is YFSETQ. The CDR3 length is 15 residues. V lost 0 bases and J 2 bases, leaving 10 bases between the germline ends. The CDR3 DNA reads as TGCGCCAGCAGCTTGGACAGAGTAATCACAGATACGCAGTATTTT. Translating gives CASSLDRVITDTQYF.

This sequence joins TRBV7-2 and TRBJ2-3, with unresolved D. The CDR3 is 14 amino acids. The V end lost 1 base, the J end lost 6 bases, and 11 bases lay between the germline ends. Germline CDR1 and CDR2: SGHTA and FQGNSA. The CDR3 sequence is CASSLVGPRDTQYF. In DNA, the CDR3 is TGTGCCAGCAGCTTAGTCGGCCCGCGGGATACGCAGTATTTT.

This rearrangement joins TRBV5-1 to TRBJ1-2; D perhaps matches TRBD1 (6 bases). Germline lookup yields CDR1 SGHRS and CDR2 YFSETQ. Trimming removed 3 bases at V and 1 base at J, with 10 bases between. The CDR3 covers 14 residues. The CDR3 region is CASSSTGDNYGYTF. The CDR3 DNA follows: TGCGCCAGCAGCTCGACAGGAGATAACTATGGCTACACCTTC.

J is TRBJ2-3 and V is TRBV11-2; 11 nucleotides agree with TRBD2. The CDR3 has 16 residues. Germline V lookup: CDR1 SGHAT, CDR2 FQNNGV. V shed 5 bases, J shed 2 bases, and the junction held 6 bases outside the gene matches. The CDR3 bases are TGTGCCAGCAGCCTGAGACTAGCGGGGATCACAGATACGCAGTATTTT. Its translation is CASSLRLAGITDTQYF.

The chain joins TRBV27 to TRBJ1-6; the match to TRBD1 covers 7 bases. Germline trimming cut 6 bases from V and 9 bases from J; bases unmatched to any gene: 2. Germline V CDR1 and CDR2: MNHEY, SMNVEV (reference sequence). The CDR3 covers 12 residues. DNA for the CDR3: TGTGCCAGCAGCTACAGGGGTTCACCCCTCCACTTT. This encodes CASSYRGSPLHF.

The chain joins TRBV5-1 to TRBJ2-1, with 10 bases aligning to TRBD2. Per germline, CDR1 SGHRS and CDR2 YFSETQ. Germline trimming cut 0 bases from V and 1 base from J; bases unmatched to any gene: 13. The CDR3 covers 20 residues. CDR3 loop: CASSLAVTSGIGASYNEQFF. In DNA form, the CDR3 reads TGCGCCAGCAGCTTGGCCGTTACTAGCGGGATTGGGGCTTCCTACAATGAGCAGTTCTTC.

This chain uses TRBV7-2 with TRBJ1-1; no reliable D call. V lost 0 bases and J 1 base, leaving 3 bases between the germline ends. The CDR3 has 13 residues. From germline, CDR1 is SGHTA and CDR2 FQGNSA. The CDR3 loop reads CASSLAGNTEAFF. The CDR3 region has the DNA TGTGCCAGCAGCTTAGCCGGGAACACTGAAGCTTTCTTT.

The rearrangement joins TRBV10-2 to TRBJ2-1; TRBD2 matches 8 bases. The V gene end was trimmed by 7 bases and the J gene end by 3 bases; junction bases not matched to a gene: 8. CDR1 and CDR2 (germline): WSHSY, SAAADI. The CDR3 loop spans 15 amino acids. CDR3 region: CASKLAEAVYNEQFF. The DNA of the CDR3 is TGCGCCAGCAAACTAGCGGAGGCAGTCTACAATGAGCAGTTCTTC.

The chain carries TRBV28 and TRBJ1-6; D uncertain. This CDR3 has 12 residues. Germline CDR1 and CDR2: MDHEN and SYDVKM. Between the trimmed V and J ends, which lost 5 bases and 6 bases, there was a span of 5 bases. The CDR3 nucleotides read TGTGCCAGCAGTCTGTTTAATTCACCCCTCCACTTT. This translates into CASSLFNSPLHF.

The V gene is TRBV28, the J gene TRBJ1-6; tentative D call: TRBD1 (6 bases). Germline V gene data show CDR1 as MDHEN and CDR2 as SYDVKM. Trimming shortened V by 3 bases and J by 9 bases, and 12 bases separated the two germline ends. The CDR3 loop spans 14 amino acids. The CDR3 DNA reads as TGTGCCAGCAGTTTTAGTCAGGGGTCTTCACCCCTCCACTTT. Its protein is CASSFSQGSSPLHF. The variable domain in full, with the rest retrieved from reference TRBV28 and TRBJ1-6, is DVKVTQSSRYLVKRTGEKVFLECVQDMDHENMFWYRQDPGLGLRLIYFSYDVKMKEKGDIPEGYSVSREKKERFSLILESASTNQTSMYLCASSFSQGSSPLHFGNGTRLTVT.

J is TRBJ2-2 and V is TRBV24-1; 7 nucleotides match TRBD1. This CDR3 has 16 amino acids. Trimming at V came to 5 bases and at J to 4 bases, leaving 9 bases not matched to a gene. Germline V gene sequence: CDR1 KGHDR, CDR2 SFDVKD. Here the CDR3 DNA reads TGTGCCACCAGTGCAACGGACAGGCTGGGCACCGGGGAGCTGTTTTTT. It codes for CATSATDRLGTGELFF.